The 29 T cell receptor beta chains given below trace back to one sample, sequenced in a study of radiotherapy plus CTLA-4 blockade in lung cancer. The method was immunoSEQ multiplex PCR; TCRdb's version includes in-frame clones alone and lacks a portion of them. The data hold about 62,000 clones, with approximately 80% observed a single time. The specimen was peripheral blood, collected from a patient treated with radiotherapy plus ipilimumab. These receptors were taken from a human donor with non-small cell lung cancer who had a complete response to radiotherapy plus ipilimumab.

This clone was observed a few times. V and J are TRBV11-2 and TRBJ2-5; D is undetermined. Germline CDR1 reads SGHAT; CDR2 reads FQNNGV. The CDR3 length is 12 residues. Trimming left V 0 bases short and J 5 bases short, with 4 bases between. For the CDR3, the DNA is TGTGCCAGCAGCTTAGATCTGGAGACCCAGTACTTC. Its protein product is CASSLDLETQYF.

The rearrangement links TRBV6-6 to TRBJ1-5; 8 positions match TRBD1. The V and J ends lost 5 bases and 7 bases, in that order; junction bases with no gene match: 7. CDR3 size: 14 residues. Germline CDR1 and CDR2: MNHNY and SVGAGI (reference sequence). The CDR3 sequence: CASSPSTGDQPQHF. The CDR3 nucleotides read TGTGCCAGCAGTCCGTCGACAGGGGACCAGCCCCAGCATTTT.

CDR3 sequence reads: CASSYRLGLYNEQFF. The CDR3 region has the DNA TGTGCCAGCAGCTACCGCCTTGGGCTGTACAATGAGCAGTTCTTC. The chain is built from TRBV5-8 and TRBJ2-1; D gene ambiguous. The CDR3 covers 15 residues. V was cut by 3 bases and J by 4 bases, with 14 bases left in between. Germline V gene data show CDR1 as SGHTS and CDR2 as YDEGEE.

The chain combines TRBV28 with TRBJ2-5; 12 bases map to TRBD2. The junction had 7 bases not matched to a gene; V was cut back by 6 bases and J by 2 bases. Germline CDR1 and CDR2: MDHEN and SYDVKM. The CDR3 is made up of 16 amino acids. The CDR3 spells CASSQLAGGSQETQYF. CDR3 in DNA: TGTGCCAGCAGCCAACTAGCGGGGGGTTCACAAGAGACCCAGTACTTC.

DNA of the CDR3: TGTGCCAGCAGCTCCACCCGTTCCGGGGCCCTCCACTTT. Encoded protein: CASSSTRSGALHF. This chain uses TRBV7-2 with TRBJ1-6, with D unresolved. Per germline, CDR1 SGHTA and CDR2 FQGNSA. Trimming took off 4 bases at V and 14 bases at J, with 15 bases between the two ends. This CDR3 comprises 13 residues.

The chain recombines TRBV6-1 with TRBJ1-1; D is unclear. CDR1 is MNHNS, CDR2 SASEGT, per germline. Trimming cost V 5 bases and J 0 bases, with 7 bases left between them. There are 13 residues in the CDR3. As DNA, the CDR3 is TGTGCCAGCAGTAATCAGGTGAACACTGAAGCTTTCTTT. Translation: CASSNQVNTEAFF.

The rearrangement uses TRBV7-8 and TRBJ2-1, with 9 bases lining up with TRBD2. Germline assignment: CDR1 SGHVS and CDR2 FQNEAQ. The trim removed 1 base at V and 12 bases at J, leaving 10 bases unmatched. The CDR3 totals 15 residues. Here the CDR3 DNA reads TGTGCCAGCAGCTTAGAGGGCGGGAGGGCCGGGAGGCAGTTCTTC. The encoded protein is CASSLEGGRAGRQFF.

This clone was seen a handful of times. The chain carries TRBV10-3 and TRBJ1-5, with D unresolved. V shed 2 bases and J shed 2 bases, with 7 bases lying between them. The CDR3 runs to 14 residues. Germline V gene lookup returns CDR1 ENHRY and CDR2 SYGVKD. CDR3 DNA sequence: TGTGCCATCAGTGAGGGGGATGGCAATCAGCCCCAGCATTTT. It translates to CAISEGDGNQPQHF.

The genes are TRBV5-6 and TRBJ1-1; weak D call: TRBD1 (6 bases). This CDR3 comprises 14 residues. The V gene lost 4 bases and the J gene lost 2 bases, with 12 bases spanning the gap. Germline CDR1 SGHDT, CDR2 YYEEEE. The CDR3 sequence is CASSLTGYNTEAFF. The CDR3 coding sequence is TGTGCCAGCAGCCTCACAGGGTACAACACTGAAGCTTTCTTT.

This sequence joins TRBV10-1 and TRBJ2-5; TRBD2 aligns across 7 bases. This CDR3 has 13 amino acids. The germline gives CDR1 WNHNN, CDR2 SYGVQD (reference sequence). With V trimmed by 8 bases and J by 4 bases, 7 bases remained unmatched. CDR3 loop: CASSWGGGETQYF. The CDR3 region has the DNA TGCGCCAGCTCCTGGGGCGGGGGAGAGACCCAGTACTTC.

J is TRBJ1-2 and V is TRBV25-1; D call uncertain. Trimming removed 5 bases at V and 0 bases at J, with 16 bases between. The germline V gene encodes CDR1 MGHDK and CDR2 SYGVNS. This CDR3 has 16 amino acids. CDR3 sequence: CASSWATAGSNYGYTF. CDR3 nucleotide sequence: TGTGCCAGCAGTTGGGCCACGGCAGGATCTAACTATGGCTACACCTTC.

The chain links TRBV6-4 to TRBJ2-1; the match to TRBD2 covers 16 bases. CDR1 and CDR2 (germline): MRHNA, SNTAGT. After removal of 10 bases from V and 8 bases from J, the junction contained 8 bases not matched to a gene. The CDR3 consists of 15 residues. The CDR3 is CAKGLAGGPVDEQFF. The CDR3 nucleotides read TGTGCCAAGGGACTAGCGGGAGGGCCGGTGGATGAGCAGTTCTTC.

This sequence joins TRBV10-3 and TRBJ2-1; 12 nucleotides line up with TRBD2. V dropped 1 base and J dropped 8; count of bases not matched to a gene: 3. The CDR3 runs to 15 residues. Germline loops: CDR1 ENHRY, CDR2 SYGVKD. The CDR3 sequence is CAISEWLAGGDEQFF. As DNA, the CDR3 is TGTGCCATCAGTGAGTGGCTAGCGGGAGGGGATGAGCAGTTCTTC.

The chain employs TRBV6-5 and TRBJ1-2, with D tentatively TRBD1 (6 bases). Germline CDR1 is MNHEY and CDR2 is SVGAGI. CDR3 length: 16 residues. Trimming pared 4 bases from V and 0 bases from J, leaving 15 bases between. CDR3 protein: CASSFFLDRANYGYTF. For the CDR3, the DNA is TGTGCCAGCAGTTTTTTTCTGGACAGAGCTAACTATGGCTACACCTTC.

The chain employs TRBV7-9 and TRBJ2-2; 7 bases align to TRBD2. The V gene end was trimmed by 1 base and the J gene end by 6 bases; junction bases not matched to a gene: 2. CDR1 is SEHNR, CDR2 FQNEAQ, per germline (reference sequence). The length of the CDR3 is 14 residues. The CDR3 protein is CASSLVGLAGELFF. CDR3 sequence (DNA): TGTGCCAGCAGCTTAGTCGGACTAGCCGGGGAGCTGTTTTTT.

V and J are TRBV19 and TRBJ1-3, with 7 bases lining up with TRBD1. This CDR3 region has 16 residues. The germline CDR1 and CDR2 sequences are LNHDA and SQIVND (reference sequence). The V and J ends lost 1 base and 3 bases, in that order; junction bases with no gene match: 6. CDR3 in amino acids: CASSIGDRQLGNTIYF. The DNA of the CDR3 is TGTGCCAGTAGTATAGGGGACAGACAACTTGGAAACACCATATATTTT.

The V gene is TRBV30, the J gene TRBJ2-2; D ambiguous. This CDR3 has 14 amino acids. Between the trimmed V and J ends, which lost 0 bases and 0 bases, there was a span of 5 bases. CDR1 GTSNPN and CDR2 SVGIG come from the germline V gene (reference sequence). The CDR3 DNA reads TGTGCCTGGAGTGTACTTACGAACACCGGGGAGCTGTTTTTT. Its protein is CAWSVLTNTGELFF.

The chain uses TRBV6-5 and TRBJ2-7; TRBD1 matches at 10 bases. With V trimmed by 5 bases and J by 1 base, 5 bases remained unmatched. The germline V gene encodes CDR1 MNHEY and CDR2 SVGAGI. This CDR3 is 15 amino acids long. The CDR3 DNA reads TGTGCCAGCAGTGCCCGGGACAGGGGTTCCTACGAGCAGTACTTC. Translation: CASSARDRGSYEQYF.

The V call is TRBV19, the J call TRBJ1-1; D gene uncertain. This CDR3 has 13 amino acids. V lost 5 bases and J lost 4, with 11 bases in between. CDR1 and CDR2 (germline): LNHDA, SQIVND (reference sequence). The CDR3, as DNA: TGTGCCAGTAGTGAGACGGGAACCACTGAAGCTTTCTTT. As protein: CASSETGTTEAFF.

This chain connects TRBV9 to TRBJ2-7, with D unclear. Germline CDR1 is SGDLS and CDR2 is YYNGEE. This CDR3 region has 16 residues. V was cut by 0 bases and J by 7 bases, with 20 bases left in between. The CDR3 nucleotides read TGTGCCAGCAGCGTAGGTGGCAGATCACCCCCCGGGGAGCAGTACTTC. It specifies CASSVGGRSPPGEQYF.

This chain uses TRBV11-3 with TRBJ2-1; D unclear. Looked up from germline, CDR1 is SGHNT and CDR2 is YENEEA. V shed 4 bases and J shed 1 base, with 14 bases lying between them. This CDR3 spans 16 amino acids. The CDR3 loop is CASSSSFVFSYNEQFF. CDR3 DNA: TGTGCCAGCAGCTCGTCCTTTGTATTTTCCTACAATGAGCAGTTCTTC.

The J gene is TRBJ2-4, the V gene TRBV7-2; TRBD2 matches at 9 bases. V lost 0 bases to trimming and J lost 10 bases; unmatched junction nucleotides: 4. CDR3 length: 14 amino acids. CDR1 SGHTA and CDR2 FQGNSA come from the germline V gene. This CDR3 reads CASSLALAGRIQYF. CDR3 in DNA: TGTGCCAGCAGCTTAGCCCTAGCGGGAAGGATTCAGTACTTC. The entire variable domain, with the rest obtained from reference TRBV7-2 and TRBJ2-4, is as follows: GAGVSQSPSNKVTEKGKDVELRCDPISGHTALYWYRQSLGQGLEFLIYFQGNSAPDKSGLPSDRFSAERTGGSVSTLTIQRTQQEDSAVYLCASSLALAGRIQYFGAGTRLSVL.

This chain joins TRBV2 and TRBJ1-2, with D possibly matching TRBD1 (6 bases). V was pared by 6 bases and J by 5 bases, with 19 bases between. Germline-derived CDR1 and CDR2 are SNHLY and FYNNEI. This CDR3 is 15 amino acids long. CDR3 sequence: CASSTNSQGRYGYTF. In DNA, the CDR3 is TGTGCCAGCAGCACAAATTCGCAGGGGAGATATGGCTACACCTTC. Full variable domain (rest looked up from reference TRBV2 and TRBJ1-2): EPEVTQTPSHQVTQMGQEVILRCVPISNHLYFYWYRQILGQKVEFLVSFYNNEISEKSEIFDDQFSVERPDGSNFTLKIRSTKLEDSAMYFCASSTNSQGRYGYTFGSGTRLTVV.

This clone occurred a few times. The V call is TRBV27, the J call TRBJ1-2; unclear D gene. Germline V gives CDR1 MNHEY, CDR2 SMNVEV (reference sequence). V was shortened by 0 bases and J by 4 bases, with 12 bases between the two germline ends. The CDR3 is made up of 15 amino acids. The CDR3 reads CASSLSQTGGYGYTF. The CDR3 bases are TGTGCCAGCAGTTTATCCCAGACGGGAGGCTATGGCTACACCTTC.

This clone was counted between two and nine times. This rearrangement joins TRBV2 to TRBJ2-7; D tentatively fits TRBD1 or TRBD2 (5 bases each). Germline V lookup: CDR1 SNHLY, CDR2 FYNNEI. This CDR3 is built from 14 residues. V lost 1 base, J lost 2 bases, and 9 bases lay in between. CDR3 sequence (DNA): TGTGCCAGCAGTGAAGGAGGGGTCCCCTACGAGCAGTACGTC. Residues: CASSEGGVPYEQYV.

The gene calls are TRBV19 and TRBJ1-5; D is undetermined. V lost 6 bases to trimming and J lost 5 bases, with 11 bases between them. Germline V CDR1 and CDR2: LNHDA, SQIVND (reference sequence). The CDR3 loop spans 13 amino acids. The CDR3 nucleotides read TGTGCCAGTAGCCAAACCTGGGATCAGCCCCAGCATTTT. Its protein product is CASSQTWDQPQHF.

This clone was picked up one time. The rearrangement joins TRBV9 to TRBJ1-1; D call uncertain. From germline, CDR1 is SGDLS and CDR2 YYNGEE. Trimming took off 4 bases at V and 0 bases at J, with 10 bases between the two ends. The length of the CDR3 is 14 residues. CDR3 sequence (DNA): TGTGCCAGCAGCCCAGACGGAGTGAACACTGAAGCTTTCTTT. It specifies CASSPDGVNTEAFF.

CDR3 nucleotide sequence: TGTGCCAGCATATACGCCGCGAACACCGGGGAGCTGTTTTTT. Residues: CASIYAANTGELFF. V gene TRBV2 combines with J gene TRBJ2-2; D is ambiguous. The V end was cut by 7 bases, the J end by 0 bases, with 9 bases between. The CDR3 consists of 14 residues. The germline gives CDR1 SNHLY, CDR2 FYNNEI.

The chain employs TRBV7-2 and TRBJ2-7; D unclear. The CDR3 consists of 12 residues. V was shortened by 5 bases and J by 3 bases, with 8 bases between the two germline ends. Germline CDR1 SGHTA, CDR2 FQGNSA. Written as DNA, the CDR3 is TGTGCCAGCAGCCACGATAGCTACGAGCAGTACTTC. Amino acids: CASSHDSYEQYF.